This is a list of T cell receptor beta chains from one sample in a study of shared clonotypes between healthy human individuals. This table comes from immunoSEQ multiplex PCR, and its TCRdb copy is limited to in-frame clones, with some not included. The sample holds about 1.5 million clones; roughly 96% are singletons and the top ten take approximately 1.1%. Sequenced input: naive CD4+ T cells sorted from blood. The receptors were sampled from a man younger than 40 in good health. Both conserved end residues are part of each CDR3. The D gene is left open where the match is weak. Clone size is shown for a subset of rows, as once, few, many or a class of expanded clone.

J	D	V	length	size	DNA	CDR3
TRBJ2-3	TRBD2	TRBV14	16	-	TGTGCCAGCAGCCCGCTAGCGGGAGGGCTTACAGATACGCAGTATTTT	CASSPLAGGLTDTQYF
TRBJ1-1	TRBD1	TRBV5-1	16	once	TGCGCCAGCAGCTCTCAATCACAGGGGTCCGGCACTGAAGCTTTCTTT	CASSSQSQGSGTEAFF
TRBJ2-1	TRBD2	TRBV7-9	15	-	TGTGCCAGCGCCCAAATAACTAGCGGGTACAATGAGCAGTTCTTC	CASAQITSGYNEQFF
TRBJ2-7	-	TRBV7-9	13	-	TGTGCCAGCAGCTTAGCAGGGGGGGTTGAGCAGTACTTC	CASSLAGGVEQYF
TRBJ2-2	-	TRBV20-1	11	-	TGCAGTGCAAGCTCGGGGGGGGAGCTGTTTTTT	CSASSGGELFF
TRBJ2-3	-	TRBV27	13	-	TGTGCCAGCAGGGAGTTCGGCACAGATACGCAGTATTTT	CASREFGTDTQYF
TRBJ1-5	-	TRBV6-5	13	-	TGTGCCAGCAGAAAAGGGGGAGGTCAGCCCCAGCATTTT	CASRKGGGQPQHF
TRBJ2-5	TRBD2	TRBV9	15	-	TGTGCCAGCAGCGTAGAGGCTAGCGGACAAGAGACCCAGTACTTC	CASSVEASGQETQYF
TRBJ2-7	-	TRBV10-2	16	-	TGCGCCAGCAGTGGGGGGGAGGGGGAGAACTCCTACGAGCAGTACTTC	CASSGGEGENSYEQYF
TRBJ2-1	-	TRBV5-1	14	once	TGCGCCAGCGCGACGGGGGCGTCCTTAGGTGAGCAGTTCTTC	CASATGASLGEQFF
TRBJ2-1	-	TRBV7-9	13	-	TGTGCCAGCAGCTCATCTTCCGCGAATGAGCAGTTCTTC	CASSSSSANEQFF
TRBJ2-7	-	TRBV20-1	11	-	TGCAGTGCTAGGAGTAAACGCGAGCAGTACTTC	CSARSKREQYF
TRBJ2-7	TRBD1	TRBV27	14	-	TGTGCCAGCAGTTTCCGGGACAGGGTCGGGGAGCAGTACTTC	CASSFRDRVGEQYF
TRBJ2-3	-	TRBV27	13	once	TGTGCCAGCAGTCCACAAAACACAGATACGCAGTATTTT	CASSPQNTDTQYF
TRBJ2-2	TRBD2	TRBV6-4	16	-	TGTGCCAGCAGTGCGAGCGGGAGGGCCGGCACCGGGGAGCTGTTTTTT	CASSASGRAGTGELFF
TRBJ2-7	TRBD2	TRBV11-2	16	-	TGTGCCAGCAGCTTAGGCCTAGCGGGAGGTATAGACGAGCAGTACTTC	CASSLGLAGGIDEQYF
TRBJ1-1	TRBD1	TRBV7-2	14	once	TGTGCCAGCAGAGTTGGACAGGCGAACACTGAAGCTTTCTTT	CASRVGQANTEAFF
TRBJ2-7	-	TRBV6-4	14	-	TGTGCCAGCAGTGCAGGGTGGGTAATTTACGAGCAGTACTTC	CASSAGWVIYEQYF
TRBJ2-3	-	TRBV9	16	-	TGTGCCAGCAGCGTAGTTGGAGCGGCCAGCACAGATACGCAGTATTTT	CASSVVGAASTDTQYF
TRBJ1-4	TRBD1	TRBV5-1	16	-	TGCGCCAGCAGCTTGTTCTTGGGACAGGGGGTTGAAAAACTGTTTTTT	CASSLFLGQGVEKLFF
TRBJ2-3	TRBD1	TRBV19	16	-	TGTGCCAGTAGTACAGGGGACAGGAGCTGGACAGATACGCAGTATTTT	CASSTGDRSWTDTQYF
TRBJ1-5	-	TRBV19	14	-	TGTGCCAGTAGTAATCCGGGATTAAGTCAGCCCCAGCATTTT	CASSNPGLSQPQHF
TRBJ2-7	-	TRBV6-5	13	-	TGTGCCAGCAGTTACCTGGGAGCCTACGAGCAGTACTTC	CASSYLGAYEQYF
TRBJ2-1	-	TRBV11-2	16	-	TGTGCCAGCAGCCCGGCGAAGGGTACTAGTTACAATGAGCAGTTCTTC	CASSPAKGTSYNEQFF
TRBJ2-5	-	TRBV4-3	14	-	TGCGCCAGCAGCCAAGGAAGACTAGACGAGACCCAGTACTTC	CASSQGRLDETQYF
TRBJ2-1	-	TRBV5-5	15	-	TGTGCCAGCAGCACGGGATGGGGTTCCTACAATGAGCAGTTCTTC	CASSTGWGSYNEQFF
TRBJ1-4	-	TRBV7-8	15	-	TGTGCCAGCAGCATCAGACAGACAACTAATGAAAAACTGTTTTTT	CASSIRQTTNEKLFF
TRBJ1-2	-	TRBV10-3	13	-	TGTGCCATCAGAAGAAGGGAAGGGCACGGCTACACCTTC	CAIRRREGHGYTF
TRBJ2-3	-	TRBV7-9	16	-	TGTGCCAGCAGCTTAGGCACCAGGGGTCAAACAGATACGCAGTATTTT	CASSLGTRGQTDTQYF
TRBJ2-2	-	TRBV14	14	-	TGTGCCAGCAGCCAAGTGACAGGTAGCGGGGAGCTGTTTTTT	CASSQVTGSGELFF
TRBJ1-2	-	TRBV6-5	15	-	TGTGCCAGCAGTTACTCTGGCCAGACTAACTATGGCTACACCTTC	CASSYSGQTNYGYTF
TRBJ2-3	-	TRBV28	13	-	TGTGCCAGCTGCCTAGTCCCCCGAGATACGCAGTATTTT	CASCLVPRDTQYF
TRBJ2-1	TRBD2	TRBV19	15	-	TGTGCCAGTAGCACGCGACTAGCGGGGCACAATGAGCAGTTCTTC	CASSTRLAGHNEQFF
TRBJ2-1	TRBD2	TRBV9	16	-	TGTGCCAGCAGCCTGGGGGGAGCGGGAACCTACAATGAGCAGTTCTTC	CASSLGGAGTYNEQFF
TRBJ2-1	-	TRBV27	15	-	TGTGCCAGCAGTTTGGGCGGAAGCTCCTACAATGAGCAGTTCTTC	CASSLGGSSYNEQFF
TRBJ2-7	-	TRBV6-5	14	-	TGTGCCAGCAGTTATATACCCCCCCCGGGGGAGCAGTACTTC	CASSYIPPPGEQYF
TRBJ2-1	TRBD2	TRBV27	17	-	TGTGCCAGCAGTTTATGGGCCGTGACTAGCGGGAGGCATGAGCAGTTCTTC	CASSLWAVTSGRHEQFF
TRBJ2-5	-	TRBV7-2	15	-	TGTGCCAGCAGCTTAGGAGGTCTAGGAGGCGAGACCCAGTACTTC	CASSLGGLGGETQYF
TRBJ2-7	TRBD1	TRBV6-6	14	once	TGTGCCAGCAGTGCGGGACAGGGGACCTACGAGCAGTACTTC	CASSAGQGTYEQYF
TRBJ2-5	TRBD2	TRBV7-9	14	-	TGTGCCAGCAGCTTAGTAGCGGGAGGTGGGACCCAGTACTTC	CASSLVAGGGTQYF
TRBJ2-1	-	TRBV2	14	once	TGTGCCAGCAGATTTCAGAACTCCTACAATGAGCAGTTCTTC	CASRFQNSYNEQFF
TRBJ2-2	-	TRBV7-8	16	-	TGTGCCAGCAGCGAAAAGTCAGGGATGGAGACCGGGGAGCTGTTTTTT	CASSEKSGMETGELFF
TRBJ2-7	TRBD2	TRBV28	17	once	TGTGCCAGCAGTCTGGGGACTAGCGGGAGTTTCCCTCGAGAGCAGTACTTC	CASSLGTSGSFPREQYF
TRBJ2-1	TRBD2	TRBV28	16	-	TGTGCCAGCAGTACACTAGCGGGGGTCTCCTACAATGAGCAGTTCTTC	CASSTLAGVSYNEQFF
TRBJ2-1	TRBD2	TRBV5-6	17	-	TGTGCCAGCAGCTCTACAGTAGCGGGGAACGTTTACAATGAGCAGTTCTTC	CASSSTVAGNVYNEQFF
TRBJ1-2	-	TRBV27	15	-	TGTGCCAGCAGTTTATTACCAGGGCTAAACTATGGCTACACCTTC	CASSLLPGLNYGYTF
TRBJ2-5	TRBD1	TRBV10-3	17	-	TGTGCCATCAGTGAGTCGACGGGACAGGGGGCATGGGAGACCCAGTACTTC	CAISESTGQGAWETQYF
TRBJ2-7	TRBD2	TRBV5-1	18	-	TGCGCCAGCAGCTTGTGGGACAGCCTAGCGGGAGGCGCTGACGAGCAGTACTTC	CASSLWDSLAGGADEQYF
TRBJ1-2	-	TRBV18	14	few	TGTGCCAGCTCACCACTCGGGTCTATTGGAGGCTACACCTTC	CASSPLGSIGGYTF
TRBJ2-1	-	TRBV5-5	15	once	TGTGCCAGCAGCTTGGAGGGGGGATCCTACAATGAGCAGTTCTTC	CASSLEGGSYNEQFF
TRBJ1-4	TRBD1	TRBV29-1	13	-	TGCAGCGTATCCGGGACAGTTAATGAAAAACTGTTTTTT	CSVSGTVNEKLFF
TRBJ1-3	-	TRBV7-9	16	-	TGTGCCAGCAGCTTAGCAACGACACACTCTGGAAACACCATATATTTT	CASSLATTHSGNTIYF
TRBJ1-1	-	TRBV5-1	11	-	TGCGCCAGCAGCTTGGGGACTGAAGCTTTCTTT	CASSLGTEAFF